Given below is one T cell receptor beta chain in context. What it recognizes is unknown. This entry comes from a study of T-cell memory formation after mild COVID-19. Study at large: TCR clusters were mostly confined to one donor each. Study results and limitations: That cross-reactive memory joined was suggested by some responding clones appearing in pre-infection memory. Mostly located in CM and EM were contracting CD4+ clones, with contracting CD8+ clones located in EMRA.

Constant-segment primers and 5'RACE yielded cDNA libraries for TCR alpha and TCR beta, each carrying sample barcodes and UMIs. TCRdb called the 5' RACE reads again in MiXCR, with one record for every CDR3 protein. Here the sample spans roughly 350,000 distinct CDR3 sequences, about 21% being singletons. Trimming cost V 6 bases and J 1 base; bases outside gene matches: 12. The CDR3 length is 16 residues. Germline values: CDR1 DFQATT, CDR2 SNEGSKA (reference sequence). The rearrangement joins TRBV20-1 to TRBJ2-4; 7 bases align to TRBD1. The TCR originated in an adult woman who had mild COVID-19 (a few samples of this study predate the infection). Cell type and time point are not known. The sequencing input was PBMCs or a T cell subset sorted from them (not recorded which). DNA for the CDR3: TGCAGTGCCGACCACAGGGGATTGACGGCCAAAAACATTCAGTACTTC. Translating it yields CSADHRGLTAKNIQYF.